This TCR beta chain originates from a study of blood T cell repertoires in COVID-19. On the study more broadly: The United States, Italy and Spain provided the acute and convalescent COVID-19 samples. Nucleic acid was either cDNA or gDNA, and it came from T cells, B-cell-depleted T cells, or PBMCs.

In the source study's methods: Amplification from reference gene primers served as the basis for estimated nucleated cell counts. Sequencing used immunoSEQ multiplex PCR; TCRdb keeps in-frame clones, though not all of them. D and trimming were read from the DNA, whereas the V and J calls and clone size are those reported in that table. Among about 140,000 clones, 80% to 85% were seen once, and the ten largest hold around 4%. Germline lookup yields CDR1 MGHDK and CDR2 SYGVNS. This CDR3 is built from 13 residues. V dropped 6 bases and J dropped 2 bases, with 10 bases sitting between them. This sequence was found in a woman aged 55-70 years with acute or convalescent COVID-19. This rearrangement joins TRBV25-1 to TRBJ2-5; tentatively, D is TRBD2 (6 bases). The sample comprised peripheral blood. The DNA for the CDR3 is TGTGCCAGCAGGCGGGGCGCTCAAGAGACCCAGTACTTC. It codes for CASRRGAQETQYF.